Here is one TCR beta chain with its context. Its antigen is undetermined. The authors distributed each subset's genomic DNA evenly over several immunoSEQ plates. Using immunoSEQ multiplex PCR, the repertoire was profiled, and TCRdb retains in-frame clones only, with some absent. The data contain some 200,000 clones, 85% to 95% of them seen just once; the ten biggest clones take up around 0.067%. V was pared by 4 bases and J by 5 bases, with 21 bases between. The CDR3 sequence is 16 residues long. CDR1 and CDR2 (germline): MDHEN, SYDVKM. This sample stems from a study of shared clonotypes between healthy human individuals. Study information: Aged 18 to 49, the donors were a couple of women and three men. Notes on the study in general: A small donor pool kept down the genetic and exposure-history diversity that was represented.

The J gene is TRBJ2-7, the V gene TRBV28; D might be TRBD2 (6 bases). The receptor was derived from a woman aged 25 to 39 in good health. The specimen sequenced was naive CD4+ T cells sorted from blood. Sample subset: CD45RA+ positively selected. The CDR3 nucleotides read TGTGCCAGCAGTTACGCAGGGAGCGGGCTCCTAAACGAGCAGTACTTC. Translating gives CASSYAGSGLLNEQYF.